The 18 T cell receptor beta chains below come from one sample, sequenced in a study of blood T cell repertoires in COVID-19. TCRdb's table, derived via immunoSEQ multiplex PCR, lists solely in-frame clones and lacks some. The sample has 300,000 to 350,000 clones; around 87% are singletons. Sequences were obtained from PBMCs or T cells enriched from blood (not recorded which). The receptors shown here come from a woman under 30 with acute COVID-19.

This chain links TRBV18 with TRBJ1-2, with 9 bases matching TRBD1. Per the germline V gene, CDR1 is KGHSH and CDR2 is LQKENI. The CDR3 totals 14 residues. Trimming took 3 bases from V and 4 from J; bases not matched to a gene: 3. The DNA of the CDR3 is TGTGCCAGCTCACCGGACAGGGGTCGCTATGGCTACACCTTC. It yields the protein CASSPDRGRYGYTF.

V is TRBV11-3 and J is TRBJ1-6; 7 nucleotides line up with TRBD1. Germline assignment: CDR1 SGHNT and CDR2 YENEEA. Unmatched junction bases numbered 1, after V lost 3 bases and J lost 5 bases. This CDR3 region has 14 residues. This CDR3 reads CASSFGTDNSPLHF. DNA for the CDR3: TGTGCCAGCAGCTTCGGGACAGATAATTCACCCCTCCACTTT.

This clone was recorded many times. The chain combines TRBV11-3 with TRBJ2-1, with 8 nucleotides matching TRBD2. The ends lost 3 bases at V and 7 bases at J; junction bases unmatched: 5. CDR1 and CDR2 (germline): SGHNT, YENEEA. The CDR3 length is 14 residues. In DNA form, the CDR3 reads TGTGCCAGCAGCTTCCACGGACTAGCTAATGAGCAGTTCTTC. Protein product: CASSFHGLANEQFF.

The gene calls are TRBV28 and TRBJ1-2, with D possibly TRBD1 on 6 matching bases. V was shortened by 5 bases and J by 13 bases, with 26 bases between the two germline ends. CDR1 MDHEN and CDR2 SYDVKM come from the germline V gene. There are 15 residues in the CDR3. CDR3 amino acids: CASSPPRQAPDSLTF. The CDR3 DNA sequence: TGTGCCAGCAGTCCCCCTCGACAGGCACCTGATTCTCTCACCTTC.

V and J are TRBV28 and TRBJ1-1, with 7 bases identical to TRBD1. The CDR3 runs to 12 residues. J was trimmed by 6 bases and V by 4 bases; bases with no gene match: 2. CDR1 and CDR2 (germline): MDHEN, SYDVKM. Here the CDR3 reads CASSSTGAEAFF. The CDR3 DNA sequence: TGTGCCAGCAGTTCCACAGGGGCTGAAGCTTTCTTT.

This chain links TRBV28 with TRBJ2-7, with 8 positions matching TRBD1. This CDR3 is built from 12 residues. Losses at the gene ends were 10 bases for V and 5 bases for J; bases not matched to a gene: 7. Germline lookup yields CDR1 MDHEN and CDR2 SYDVKM. This CDR3 reads CATGQGLDEQYF. CDR3 in DNA: TGTGCCACCGGACAGGGACTGGACGAGCAGTACTTC.

The chain is built from TRBV14 and TRBJ2-1; 11 nucleotides agree with TRBD2. V was pared by 6 bases and J by 4 bases, with 5 bases of the junction left unmatched. The CDR3 consists of 15 residues. Germline-derived CDR1 and CDR2 are SGHDN and FVKESK. The CDR3: CASSMGLAVYNEQFF. The CDR3 DNA reads TGTGCCAGCAGTATGGGACTAGCGGTTTACAATGAGCAGTTCTTC.

The genes are TRBV9 and TRBJ1-3, with 7 bases aligning to TRBD1. Germline lookup yields CDR1 SGDLS and CDR2 YYNGEE. The CDR3 extends over 16 amino acids. Trimming cost V 4 bases and J 2 bases; bases outside gene matches: 9. CDR3 protein: CASSNRDSYTGNTIYF. In DNA, the CDR3 is TGTGCCAGCAGCAACCGGGACAGCTATACTGGAAACACCATATATTTT.

The chain links TRBV24-1 to TRBJ1-1; 8 nucleotides align to TRBD1. CDR1 KGHDR and CDR2 SFDVKD come from the germline V gene. The V and J ends lost 4 bases and 8 bases, in that order; junction bases with no gene match: 5. This CDR3 comprises 13 residues. The CDR3 DNA reads as TGTGCCACCAGTGACCAGGGGGCGGGGGAAGCTTTCTTT. Amino acid sequence: CATSDQGAGEAFF.

V gene TRBV5-1 combines with J gene TRBJ2-1, with 9 bases identical to TRBD2. Germline V gene sequence: CDR1 SGHRS, CDR2 YFSETQ. Losses at the gene ends were 0 bases for V and 5 bases for J; bases not matched to a gene: 3. The CDR3 spans 15 residues. The CDR3 protein is CASSLGASGNNEQFF. In DNA, the CDR3 is TGCGCCAGCAGCTTGGGGGCTAGCGGGAACAATGAGCAGTTCTTC. Using reference TRBV5-1 and TRBJ2-1 for the parts outside the CDR3, the full variable domain is KAGVTQTPRYLIKTRGQQVTLSCSPISGHRSVSWYQQTPGQGLQFLFEYFSETQRNKGNFPGRFSGRQFSNSRSEMNVSTLELGDSALYLCASSLGASGNNEQFFGPGTRLTVL.

This clone was counted a single time. This chain connects TRBV28 to TRBJ1-1; 8 positions match TRBD1. V lost 3 bases, J lost 1 base, and 4 bases stayed unmatched. The CDR3 has 15 amino acids. CDR1 and CDR2 from the germline V gene are MDHEN and SYDVKM. CDR3 region: CASSLGDRKNTEAFF. CDR3 nucleotides: TGTGCCAGCAGTTTGGGGGACAGGAAGAACACTGAAGCTTTCTTT.

V is TRBV27 and J is TRBJ2-1; TRBD2 aligns across 8 bases. V lost 0 bases to trimming and J lost 8 bases; unmatched junction nucleotides: 9. The CDR3 spans 16 residues. Germline V gives CDR1 MNHEY, CDR2 SMNVEV (reference sequence). CDR3 protein: CASSLSQRGTRDEQFF. The DNA for the CDR3 is TGTGCCAGCAGTTTATCTCAGCGGGGGACTAGGGATGAGCAGTTCTTC.

This clone was counted a few times. The chain carries TRBV24-1 and TRBJ1-5; tentatively, D is TRBD1 (6 bases). Germline CDR1 reads KGHDR; CDR2 reads SFDVKD. The CDR3 length is 14 residues. Trimming pared 6 bases from V and 0 bases from J, leaving 8 bases between. The CDR3 sequence is CATSSGHSNQPQHF. CDR3 coding DNA: TGTGCCACCAGTTCGGGACATAGCAATCAGCCCCAGCATTTT.

The genes are TRBV5-1 and TRBJ2-5; 11 bases are shared with TRBD2. The germline CDR1 and CDR2 sequences are SGHRS and YFSETQ. The length of the CDR3 is 14 residues. The trim removed 4 bases at V and 3 bases at J, leaving 2 bases unmatched. The CDR3 sequence is CASSELAGEETQYF. For the CDR3, the DNA is TGCGCCAGCAGCGAACTAGCGGGAGAAGAGACCCAGTACTTC.

This clone was detected only once. The rearrangement joins TRBV13 to TRBJ2-4; a weak D match, TRBD1 (5 bases). The CDR3 length is 13 residues. The V gene's germline CDR1 is PRHDT and CDR2 FYEKMQ (reference sequence). V gave up 5 bases and J gave up 6 bases, with 11 bases separating them. The CDR3 coding sequence is TGTGCCAGCAGCAGACCGCAGGGAAACATTCAGTACTTC. It codes for CASSRPQGNIQYF. The full variable domain, in which reference TRBV13 and TRBJ2-4 provide the parts outside the CDR3, is AAGVIQSPRHLIKEKRETATLKCYPIPRHDTVYWYQQGPGQDPQFLISFYEKMQSDKGSIPDRFSAQQFSDYHSELNMSSLELGDSALYFCASSRPQGNIQYFGAGTRLSVL.

This clone was found once. CDR3 loop: CASSVYALVGNTIYF. CDR3 in DNA: TGTGCCAGCAGTGTTTATGCACTGGTTGGAAACACCATATATTTT. J is TRBJ1-3 and V is TRBV2; no clear D. The CDR3 spans 15 residues. V lost 4 bases, J lost 3 bases, and 13 bases lay in between. Germline-derived CDR1 and CDR2 are SNHLY and FYNNEI.

J is TRBJ1-1 and V is TRBV28, with D tentatively TRBD1 (5 bases). The CDR3 contains 10 residues. The V end lost 4 bases, the J end lost 8 bases, and 5 bases lay between the germline ends. CDR1 is MDHEN, CDR2 SYDVKM, per germline. CDR3 coding DNA: TGTGCCAGCAGTTACAGGGAAGCTTTCTTT. Amino acids: CASSYREAFF.

V and J are TRBV5-1 and TRBJ1-2; D unclear. CDR1 is SGHRS, CDR2 YFSETQ, per germline. CDR3 length equals 12 residues. Trimming left V 2 bases short and J 4 bases short, with 6 bases between. CDR3 sequence: CASSFESYGYTF. CDR3 nucleotide sequence: TGCGCCAGCAGCTTCGAGAGCTATGGCTACACCTTC.